The entry that follows covers one T cell receptor (beta chain) sequence. The record originates from a study of T-cell memory formation after mild COVID-19. MiXCR, applied by TCRdb to the 5' RACE reads, yields one record per CDR3 protein. Seen here are fewer than 300,000 distinct CDR3 sequences, 16% observed once, and the top ten hold 22%. The J segment lost 6 bases and the V segment lost 3 bases, leaving 6 bases of the junction unmatched. The CDR3 has 14 residues. Germline V CDR1 and CDR2: DFQATT, SNEGSKA (reference sequence). The receptor was derived from a man younger than 35 who had mild COVID-19 (a few samples of this study predate the infection). Cell type and time point are not known. The V and J genes are TRBV20-1 and TRBJ1-2, with 11 positions matching TRBD1. Sequences were obtained from PBMCs or a T cell subset sorted from them (not recorded which). DNA for the CDR3: TGCAGTGCTAGGGGACAGGGGGTCAGTCATGGCTACACCTTC. As protein: CSARGQGVSHGYTF.